Sequencing of this T cell receptor (beta chain) was carried out in a study of PD-1 blockade in classical Hodgkin lymphoma (dated by TCRdb to the early 2020s). Regarding the research as a whole: Nivolumab dosing was 3 mg/kg intravenously every 2 weeks, continuing until either disease progression or unacceptable toxicity. The study used CyTOF and TCR beta sequencing to define a peripheral blood immune signature of response to PD-1 blockade in classical Hodgkin lymphoma.

Regarding this clone: The specificity of this receptor is unknown. No base qualities exist here, and no much larger clone lies one base off it.

Points the paper makes about the study in general: By C4D1, a significant rise was seen in CD4+ TCR diversity but not in CD8+ TCR diversity (p=0.0027 vs p=0.16), and the rise was most apparent among complete responders (p=0.02). Baseline TCR diversity was reported to be lower in newly diagnosed patients than in healthy donors and to be lower still in relapsed/refractory patients. The study covered only a single clinical trial cohort, and the causes of the repertoire differences, possibly disease activity or prior therapy, were still not defined. Trial patients with a complete response had baseline diversity similar to that of newly diagnosed patients, while partial responders and progressors had significantly lower diversity. Patients starting nivolumab less than 1 year after ASCT had lower diversity and were excluded from later analyses to avoid confounding by immune reconstitution.

What this sample's time point label stands for: cycle 1 day 1 (C1D1), immediately before nivolumab initiation. All trial patients had relapsed after autologous stem cell transplantation, with cohorts A, B and C differing in prior brentuximab vedotin exposure. Using a Miltenyi CD4+ T cell isolation kit, CD4+ T cells were purified from thawed PBMCs through magnetic negative selection. A total of 50 to 70 patients with relapsed/refractory classical Hodgkin lymphoma made up the trial cohort, and each patient's best overall response was complete response, partial response or progressive disease. Trial patients were treated with single-agent nivolumab in the multi-cohort phase II CheckMate 205 trial. An independent review committee assessed best overall response by applying the 2007 International Working Group response criteria. Trial PBMCs were collected immediately before nivolumab initiation (C1D1) and during therapy at cycle 2 day 1 and cycle 4 day 1. Peripheral blood was collected in 8 mL Vacutainer Cell Preparation Tubes, from which PBMCs were isolated by centrifugation and then cryopreserved. Purified CD4+ and CD8+ fractions were generated only in cases for which an additional PBMC sample was available. On LS columns in a quadroMACS separator, the magnetically labelled cells were depleted, and the flow-through was collected as the purified fraction.

Genomic DNA was isolated using the Qiagen DNeasy kit from unsorted PBMCs as well as from negatively selected CD4+ and CD8+ fractions. TCR beta CDR3 regions were amplified by immunoSEQ multiplex PCR using primers annealing to V and J segments. A synthetic immune receptor repertoire was used to minimize amplification bias, and any remaining bias was removed computationally after sequencing. From the authors' description of their analysis: Custom Python scripts were used to quantify repertoire diversity as the Shannon entropy index. The unsorted, CD4+ and CD8+ repertoires were each analyzed separately, with the exception of combined analyses, where CD4+ and CD8+ sequences were merged in silico. Clonal expansion was defined as at least a 2-fold frequency increase after treatment relative to C1D1, with a pseudocount of 0.5 for undetected baseline clones. Clones with 0 or 1 copy at C1D1 were defined as singleton clones, while clones with 2 or more copies were defined as non-singleton clones. Clones expanded in unsorted samples were annotated as CD4+, CD8+ or unknown by matching protein sequences in sorted samples from the same patient. Wilcoxon tests on paired samples were used to test diversity changes from C1D1 to C4D1. TCRdb holds this immuneACCESS table with in-frame rearrangements only. Some clones are missing; in checked studies, unresolved V genes explain under half, and the rest has no known cause. That table furnishes V, J and clone size, whereas the DNA furnished D and trimming. For this sample there are some 4,000 clones; over 80% appear just once. The top ten hold approximately 0.9% of the sample.

The sequences come from CD4+ T cells from blood, collected at baseline. This receptor was taken from a human donor with classical Hodgkin lymphoma.

The CDR3 sequence is CASSPTGGGNTIYF. The sequenced DNA: TGCGCCAGCAGCCCTACCGGGGGAGGAAACACCATATATTTT. The V and J genes are TRBV5-1 and TRBJ1-3, with TRBD1 as a weak D call on 5 bases. V gives up 4 bases and J gives up 4 bases, and the segment between their germline ends measures 12 bases. The CDR3 runs 14 amino acids, cysteine and phenylalanine included. CDR3 DNA only is kept here, 42 bases in frame from base 1. Taken from the germline V gene, the CDR1 and CDR2 loops are SGHRS and YFSETQ.